The 32 T cell receptor beta chains presented below share a single source sample, sequenced in a study of T cells of healthy individuals. TCRdb re-called the 5' RACE reads through MiXCR, storing one row per CDR3 protein. Of some 39,000 distinct CDR3 sequences listed, 4% to 5.5% are singletons. The source is a human donor in good health.

This clonotype was counted at least ten times. This chain joins TRBV4-2 and TRBJ1-3; D remains unclear. Germline V lookup: CDR1 LGHNA, CDR2 YNFKEQ. This CDR3 is built from 13 residues. V lost 0 bases and J lost 3, with 3 bases in between. CDR3 loop: CASSQDYGNTIYF. The CDR3 DNA reads TGTGCCAGCAGCCAAGACTATGGAAACACCATATATTTT.

In this sample, this clonotype turned up many times. This chain joins TRBV9 and TRBJ1-3, with unresolved D. CDR1 and CDR2 from the germline V gene are SGDLS and YYNGEE. This CDR3 spans 14 amino acids. The V end was cut by 2 bases, the J end by 1 base, with 7 bases between. Here the CDR3 DNA reads TGTGCCAGCAGCGTGGAAGGATCTGGAAACACCATATATTTT. Amino acids: CASSVEGSGNTIYF. Full variable domain (missing parts from reference TRBV9 and TRBJ1-3): DSGVTQTPKHLITATGQRVTLRCSPRSGDLSVYWYQQSLDQGLQFLIQYYNGEERAKGNILERFSAQQFPDLHSELNLSSLELGDSALYFCASSVEGSGNTIYFGEGSWLTVV.

The table lists this clonotype with many counts. This chain uses TRBV12-3 or TRBV12-4 with TRBJ1-2; D possibly corresponds to TRBD1 (6 bases). This CDR3 has 12 residues. Trimming took off 7 bases at V and 10 bases at J, with 16 bases between the two ends. The CDR3 bases are TGTGCCAGCAAAGCGACGGACAGTTACTACACCTTC. This encodes CASKATDSYYTF.

This clonotype was recorded at least ten times. V usage is TRBV6-5 and J usage is TRBJ1-1, with 8 bases identical to TRBD1. The CDR3 has 14 residues. The ends lost 7 bases at V and 6 bases at J; junction bases unmatched: 10. In germline, CDR1 is MNHEY, CDR2 SVGAGI. The CDR3 sequence is CASKLHQGAAEAFF. The CDR3 region has the DNA TGTGCCAGCAAACTACACCAGGGGGCGGCTGAAGCTTTCTTT.

This clonotype occurred a few times. The chain uses TRBV5-1 and TRBJ1-4, with TRBD1 matching 8 bases. The CDR3 has 13 amino acids. Trimming cost V 4 bases and J 10 bases; bases outside gene matches: 6. Germline lookup yields CDR1 SGHRS and CDR2 YFSETQ. CDR3 coding DNA: TGCGCCAGCAGCGAGACAGGGGAGACAAAACTGTTTTTT. It is translated as CASSETGETKLFF.

The rearrangement joins TRBV27 to TRBJ2-7, with D perhaps TRBD2 (6 bases). V lost 6 bases and J 6 bases, leaving 12 bases between the germline ends. Germline V lookup: CDR1 MNHEY, CDR2 SMNVEV (reference sequence). CDR3 length: 12 residues. The CDR3 DNA sequence: TGTGCCAGCAGCCGATATAGCGGCGAGCAGTACTTC. As protein: CASSRYSGEQYF.

This clonotype was seen a few times. The chain couples TRBV12-3 or TRBV12-4 to TRBJ2-1; 10 bases align to TRBD2. Trimming removed 1 base from V and 6 bases from J; junction bases left unmatched: 6. CDR3 size: 16 residues. As DNA, the CDR3 is TGTGCCAGCAGTTTAGGAGCGGGGGGGTCCCTCAATGAGCAGTTCTTC. The encoded protein is CASSLGAGGSLNEQFF.

This clonotype was observed a few times. V and J are TRBV4-1 and TRBJ1-2; D is ambiguous. CDR3 length equals 17 residues. CDR1 is MGHRA, CDR2 YSYEKL, per germline. The V end lost 3 bases, the J end lost 3 bases, and 20 bases lay between the germline ends. The CDR3 DNA follows: TGCGCCAGCAGCCATTTTGCCCGACACCAGAGCGACTATGGCTACACCTTC. Amino acid sequence: CASSHFARHQSDYGYTF.

This clonotype was counted at least ten times. This chain connects TRBV7-2 to TRBJ2-1, with D possibly TRBD1 on 6 matching bases. CDR1 is SGHTA, CDR2 FQGNSA, per germline. This CDR3 contains 14 residues. Trimming removed 6 bases from V and 3 bases from J, with 12 bases in between. The CDR3 protein is CASRREGVYNEQFF. In DNA, the CDR3 is TGTGCCAGCAGACGCGAGGGGGTCTACAATGAGCAGTTCTTC.

This clonotype was seen a handful of times. The chain combines TRBV6-5 with TRBJ2-5, with unresolved D. The CDR3 has 14 amino acids. V lost 0 bases, J lost 4 bases, and 9 bases lay in between. The germline V gene has CDR1 MNHEY and CDR2 SVGAGI. CDR3 sequence (DNA): TGTGCCAGCAGTTACTCACGGGCCCGAGAGACCCAGTACTTC. Its translation: CASSYSRARETQYF.

Many counts were recorded for this clonotype. The genes are TRBV5-1 and TRBJ2-3; D gene ambiguous. Deletions cut 4 bases from V and 2 bases from J, with 11 bases between. Germline CDR1 reads SGHRS; CDR2 reads YFSETQ. The CDR3 length is 14 residues. DNA of the CDR3: TGCGCCAGCAGCCTCCAACCTTCCACAGATACGCAGTATTTT. As protein: CASSLQPSTDTQYF.

This clonotype appeared many times. J is TRBJ1-2 and V is TRBV6-5, with 10 nucleotides matching TRBD1. V shed 1 base, J shed 4 bases, and the junction held 3 bases outside the gene matches. This CDR3 has 15 amino acids. Germline CDR1 reads MNHEY; CDR2 reads SVGAGI. CDR3 region: CASSYWTGGSYGYTF. The DNA for the CDR3 is TGTGCCAGCAGTTACTGGACAGGGGGTAGCTATGGCTACACCTTC.

This clonotype showed up just a few times. The gene calls are TRBV20-1 and TRBJ2-1; 16 bases fit TRBD2. Per the germline V gene, CDR1 is DFQATT and CDR2 is SNEGSKA (reference sequence). J lost 2 bases, V lost 4 bases, and 5 bases had no gene match. This CDR3 region has 17 residues. The CDR3 sequence: CSAKGTSGGATYNEQFF. In nucleotides, the CDR3 is TGCAGTGCTAAAGGGACTAGCGGGGGGGCCACCTACAATGAGCAGTTCTTC.

Ten or more counts support this clonotype. This sequence joins TRBV20-1 and TRBJ1-2, with D maybe TRBD1 (5 bases). Germline-derived CDR1 and CDR2 are DFQATT and SNEGSKA (reference sequence). There are 13 residues in the CDR3. Trimming removed 1 base from V and 3 bases from J, with 9 bases in between. DNA for the CDR3: TGCAGTGCTAGAGGGTCGGGGGACTATGGCTACACCTTC. It yields the protein CSARGSGDYGYTF.

This clonotype was seen at least ten times. The chain is built from TRBV6-5 and TRBJ2-7; the D gene could be TRBD1 or TRBD2 (5 bases each). Germline V gives CDR1 MNHEY, CDR2 SVGAGI. Trimming shortened V by 0 bases and J by 1 base, and 7 bases separated the two germline ends. This CDR3 spans 14 amino acids. As DNA, the CDR3 is TGTGCCAGCAGTTACTCGGGGGATTCCTACGAGCAGTACTTC. Its protein is CASSYSGDSYEQYF.

This clonotype was seen ten or more times. The chain has TRBV10-2 and TRBJ2-7; possibly TRBD1 or TRBD2 for D (6 bases each). Trimming took 7 bases from V and 7 from J, leaving 26 bases between them. The length of the CDR3 is 16 residues. Germline V gives CDR1 WSHSY, CDR2 SAAADI. The DNA for the CDR3 is TGCGCCAGCACTGGGGGGCAGGGCCCCTCTTTATGGGAGCAGTACTTC. Its protein is CASTGGQGPSLWEQYF.

In its sample, this clonotype was seen many times. The chain is built from TRBV12-3 or TRBV12-4 and TRBJ1-2; no definite D call. Trimming took off 7 bases at V and 6 bases at J, with 15 bases between the two ends. This CDR3 has 13 residues. In DNA, the CDR3 is TGTGCCAGCACCCATACCGGACTGGATGGCTACACCTTC. Amino acids: CASTHTGLDGYTF.

There are many counts of this clonotype. The chain recombines TRBV24-1 with TRBJ2-1; the match to TRBD2 covers 9 bases. Germline trimming cut 3 bases from V and 7 bases from J; bases unmatched to any gene: 6. The CDR3 runs 15 residues. In germline, CDR1 is KGHDR, CDR2 SFDVKD. In DNA form, the CDR3 reads TGTGCCACCAGTGATCCCGGACTAGCGTTTAATGAGCAGTTCTTC. Protein product: CATSDPGLAFNEQFF.

This clonotype was seen ten or more times. This chain connects TRBV12-3 or TRBV12-4 to TRBJ2-7; D call uncertain. The CDR3 consists of 13 residues. Trimming pared 5 bases from V and 4 bases from J, leaving 12 bases between. CDR3 in DNA: TGTGCCAGCAGTGCAAGACATGTTTACGAGCAGTACTTC. This translates into CASSARHVYEQYF.

The chain is built from TRBV5-1 and TRBJ2-5; D not resolved. The germline V and J ends were trimmed by 3 bases and 3 bases, with 9 bases remaining between them. CDR3 length equals 13 residues. Germline CDR1 SGHRS, CDR2 YFSETQ. The CDR3 DNA reads as TGCGCCAGCAGCTCTCAGTCAGAAGAGACCCAGTACTTC. Translated: CASSSQSEETQYF. Full variable domain (missing parts from reference TRBV5-1 and TRBJ2-5): KAGVTQTPRYLIKTRGQQVTLSCSPISGHRSVSWYQQTPGQGLQFLFEYFSETQRNKGNFPGRFSGRQFSNSRSEMNVSTLELGDSALYLCASSSQSEETQYFGPGTRLLVL.

This clonotype was counted ten times or more. This chain connects TRBV6-5 to TRBJ2-7; D is perhaps TRBD2 (6 bases). V lost 1 base to trimming and J lost 4 bases, with 17 bases between them. Germline CDR1 reads MNHEY; CDR2 reads SVGAGI. This CDR3 comprises 16 residues. Here the CDR3 DNA reads TGTGCCAGCAGTTACTTTCCGGGACGGGGGATGTACGAGCAGTACTTC. Its translation is CASSYFPGRGMYEQYF.

This chain connects TRBV20-1 to TRBJ1-1; weak D call: TRBD1 (6 bases). Germline assignment: CDR1 DFQATT and CDR2 SNEGSKA (reference sequence). The CDR3 loop spans 14 amino acids. The V gene lost 3 bases and the J gene lost 5 bases, with 16 bases spanning the gap. The CDR3 nucleotides read TGCAGTGCTAGTCTACAGGGAGTTTGGACTGAAGCTTTCTTT. Translation gives CSASLQGVWTEAFF.

This clonotype was seen ten or more times. J is TRBJ1-5 and V is TRBV20-1, with TRBD1 matching 7 bases. V trimming: 3 bases; J trimming: 9 bases; junction bases outside the gene matches: 5. The CDR3 runs 12 residues. Germline loops: CDR1 DFQATT, CDR2 SNEGSKA (reference sequence). CDR3 sequence reads: CSARTGFRPQHF. CDR3 bases: TGCAGTGCTAGGACAGGGTTCAGGCCCCAGCATTTT.

This clonotype was counted many times. The rearrangement links TRBV27 to TRBJ2-7; D possibly corresponds to TRBD2 (6 bases). Per the germline V gene, CDR1 is MNHEY and CDR2 is SMNVEV (reference sequence). The CDR3 contains 16 residues. The V end was cut by 0 bases, the J end by 7 bases, with 19 bases between. CDR3 in DNA: TGTGCCAGCAGTTTATCCCGGGGTAGCGGAGCTTTAGAGCAGTACTTC. This sequence encodes CASSLSRGSGALEQYF.

The V and J genes are TRBV20-1 and TRBJ2-7; D remains ambiguous. V was clipped by 0 bases and J by 6 bases, with 18 bases between them. Germline lookup yields CDR1 DFQATT and CDR2 SNEGSKA (reference sequence). CDR3 length equals 15 residues. The CDR3 coding sequence is TGCAGTGCTAGAGATTCTAGAGGCCCTCTGGGCGAGCAGTACTTC. Translated, it gives CSARDSRGPLGEQYF.

This clonotype was observed at least ten times. This chain uses TRBV18 with TRBJ2-5; a weak D match, TRBD2 (6 bases). The CDR3 loop spans 13 amino acids. V was cut by 6 bases and J by 1 base, with 9 bases left in between. Germline CDR1 reads KGHSH; CDR2 reads LQKENI. CDR3 coding DNA: TGTGCCAGCTCTTCCGGGAGCCAAGAGACCCAGTACTTC. It specifies CASSSGSQETQYF.

There are a few counts of this clonotype. The gene calls are TRBV18 and TRBJ2-5; D is possibly TRBD2 (5 bases). V was trimmed by 2 bases and J by 7 bases, leaving 8 bases between them. The germline V gene has CDR1 KGHSH and CDR2 LQKENI. The length of the CDR3 is 12 residues. Written as DNA, the CDR3 is TGTGCCAGCTCACCAAAGGAGGTGACCCAGTACTTC. This encodes CASSPKEVTQYF.

This clonotype was counted at least ten times. The gene calls are TRBV6-5 and TRBJ2-1; D not certain. Trimming removed 2 bases at V and 2 bases at J, with 4 bases between. The CDR3 spans 13 residues. Germline V gives CDR1 MNHEY, CDR2 SVGAGI. CDR3 protein: CASSYGTYNEQFF. Written as DNA, the CDR3 is TGTGCCAGCAGTTACGGGACCTACAATGAGCAGTTCTTC.

This clonotype was seen at least ten times. Mismatch with germline at one junction end may stem from a read error. The chain couples TRBV12-3 or TRBV12-4 to TRBJ1-1, with D possibly matching TRBD1 (6 bases). The CDR3 totals 14 residues. CDR3 DNA sequence: TGTGCCAGCAGATTACAGGGTATGGACACTGTAGCTTTCTTT. This sequence encodes CASRLQGMDTVAFF.

This clonotype was detected ten times or more. The genes are TRBV12-3 or TRBV12-4 and TRBJ2-3; D may be TRBD1 (5 bases). The CDR3 sequence is 14 residues long. V lost 6 bases and J lost 2, with 12 bases in between. The CDR3 nucleotides read TGTGCCAGCAGCGTGGGGCAGTCCACAGATACGCAGTATTTT. Protein: CASSVGQSTDTQYF.

Comments on this clonotype: This may be a read error: a much more frequent sequence differs by one nucleotide. This chain joins TRBV12-3 or TRBV12-4 and TRBJ2-1; D gene unclear. V shed 8 bases and J shed 6 bases, with 8 bases lying between them. The CDR3 extends over 11 amino acids. CDR3 sequence (DNA): TGTGCCAGCCGGAGTGGCAATGAGCAGTTCTTC. Its protein is CASRSGNEQFF.

The chain links TRBV20-1 to TRBJ2-5; D not certain. The V gene's germline CDR1 is DFQATT and CDR2 SNEGSKA (reference sequence). The CDR3 runs 14 residues. Trimming removed 6 bases at V and 2 bases at J, with 16 bases between. The CDR3 DNA is TGCAGTGCAACTACCCTCCCTCTTCAAGAGACCCAGTACTTC. Amino acid sequence: CSATTLPLQETQYF.